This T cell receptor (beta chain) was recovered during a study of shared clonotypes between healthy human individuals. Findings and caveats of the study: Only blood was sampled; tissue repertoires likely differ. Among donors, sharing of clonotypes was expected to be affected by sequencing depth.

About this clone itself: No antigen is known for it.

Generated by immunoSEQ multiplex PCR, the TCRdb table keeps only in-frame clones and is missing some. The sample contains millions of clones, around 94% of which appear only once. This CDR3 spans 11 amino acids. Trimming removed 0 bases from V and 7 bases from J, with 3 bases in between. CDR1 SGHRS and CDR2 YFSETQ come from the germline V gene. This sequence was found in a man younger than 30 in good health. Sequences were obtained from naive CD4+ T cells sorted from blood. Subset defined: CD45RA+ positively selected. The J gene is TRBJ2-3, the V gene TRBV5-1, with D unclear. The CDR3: CASSLGYTQYF. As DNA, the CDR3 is TGCGCCAGCAGCTTGGGGTATACGCAGTATTTT.